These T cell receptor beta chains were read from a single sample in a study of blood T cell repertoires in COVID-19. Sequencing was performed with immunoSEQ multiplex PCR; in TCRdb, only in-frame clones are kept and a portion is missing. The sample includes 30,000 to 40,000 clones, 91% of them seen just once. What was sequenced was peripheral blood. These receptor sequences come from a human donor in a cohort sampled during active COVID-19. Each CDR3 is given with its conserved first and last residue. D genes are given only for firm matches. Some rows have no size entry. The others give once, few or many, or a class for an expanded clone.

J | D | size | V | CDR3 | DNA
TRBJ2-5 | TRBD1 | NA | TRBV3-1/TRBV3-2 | CASSPSWDRVFYETQYF | TGTGCCAGCAGTCCAAGCTGGGACAGGGTATTTTACGAGACCCAGTACTTC
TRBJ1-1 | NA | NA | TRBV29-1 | CSVDRGGTEAFF | TGCAGCGTTGACAGGGGAGGGACTGAAGCTTTCTTT
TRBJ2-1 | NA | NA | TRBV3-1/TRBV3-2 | CASSPSSGLEDEQFF | TGTGCCAGCAGCCCCTCTAGTGGTCTTGAGGATGAGCAGTTCTTC
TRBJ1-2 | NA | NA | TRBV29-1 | CSVALNRDLYHWGYTF | TGCAGCGTTGCTCTCAACAGGGACCTGTATCACTGGGGCTACACCTTC
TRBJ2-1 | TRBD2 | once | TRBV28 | CASSPPLLAGGYNEQFF | TGTGCCAGCAGTCCCCCCTTACTAGCGGGGGGGTACAATGAGCAGTTCTTC
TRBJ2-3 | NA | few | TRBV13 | CASTARVSDTQYF | TGTGCCAGCACGGCACGGGTTTCAGATACGCAGTATTTT
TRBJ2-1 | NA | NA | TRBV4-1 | CASSQAGVDYNEQFF | TGCGCCAGCAGCCAAGCGGGAGTCGACTACAATGAGCAGTTCTTC
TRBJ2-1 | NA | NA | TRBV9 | CASAPGSYNEQFF | TGTGCCAGCGCCCCGGGCTCCTACAATGAGCAGTTCTTC
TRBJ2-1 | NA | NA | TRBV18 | CASSPIGDNEQFF | TGTGCCAGCTCACCAATCGGGGACAATGAGCAGTTCTTC
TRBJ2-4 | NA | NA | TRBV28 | CASKQAKNIQYF | TGTGCCAGCAAGCAAGCCAAAAACATTCAGTACTTC
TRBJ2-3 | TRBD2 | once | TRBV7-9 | CASSSRVAGVEFSTDTQYF | TGTGCCAGCAGCTCTAGGGTAGCGGGAGTGGAGTTTTCCACAGATACGCAGTATTTT
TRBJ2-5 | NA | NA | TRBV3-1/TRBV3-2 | CASSQVQSETQYF | TGTGCCAGCAGCCAAGTACAGTCGGAGACCCAGTACTTC
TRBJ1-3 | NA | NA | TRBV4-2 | CASSQGEGSSGNTIYF | TGTGCCAGCAGCCAAGGGGAGGGAAGCTCTGGAAACACCATATATTTT
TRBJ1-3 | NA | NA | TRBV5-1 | CASSLLGGSLSGNTIYF | TGCGCCAGCAGCCTTCTCGGGGGGAGTCTCTCTGGAAACACCATATATTTT
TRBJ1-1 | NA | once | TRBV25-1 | CACRGWENTEAFF | TGTGCCTGCCGGGGGTGGGAGAACACTGAAGCTTTCTTT
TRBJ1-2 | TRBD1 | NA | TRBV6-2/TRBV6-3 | CASSTGAGYGYTF | TGTGCCAGCAGTACAGGGGCTGGATATGGCTACACCTTC
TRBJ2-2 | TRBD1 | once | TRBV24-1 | CATGWTGNTGELFF | TGTGCCACGGGGTGGACAGGGAACACCGGGGAGCTGTTTTTT
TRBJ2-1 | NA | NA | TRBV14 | CASSPQPGDEQFF | TGTGCCAGCAGCCCCCAGCCGGGGGATGAGCAGTTCTTC
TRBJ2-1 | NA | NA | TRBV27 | CASSLSSLPNEQFF | TGTGCCAGCAGTTTATCGAGCTTACCTAATGAGCAGTTCTTC
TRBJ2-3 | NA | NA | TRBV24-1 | CATSEIGDTQYF | TGTGCCACCAGTGAGATCGGGGATACGCAGTATTTT
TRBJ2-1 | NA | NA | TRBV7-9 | CASAWGTRSYNEQFF | TGTGCCAGCGCCTGGGGTACTAGGAGCTACAATGAGCAGTTCTTC
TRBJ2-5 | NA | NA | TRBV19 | CASSIIGGFETQYF | TGTGCCAGTAGTATAATAGGGGGTTTTGAGACCCAGTACTTC
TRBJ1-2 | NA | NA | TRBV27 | CASSFGQGGYTF | TGTGCCAGCAGTTTTGGGCAGGGTGGCTACACCTTC
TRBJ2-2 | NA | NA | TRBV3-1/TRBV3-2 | CASSPSTAAPAGELFF | TGTGCCAGCAGCCCTTCAACGGCGGCCCCGGCCGGGGAGCTGTTTTTT
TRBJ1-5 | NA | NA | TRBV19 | CASRVQGVGQPQHF | TGTGCCAGTAGAGTACAGGGTGTAGGTCAGCCCCAGCATTTT
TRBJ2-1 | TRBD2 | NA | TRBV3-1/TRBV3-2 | CASSQLAGGIEQFF | TGTGCCAGCAGCCAACTAGCGGGGGGGATTGAGCAGTTCTTC
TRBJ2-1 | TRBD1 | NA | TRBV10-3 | CAIRGTGKSYNEQFF | TGTGCCATCAGGGGGACAGGAAAGTCCTACAATGAGCAGTTCTTC
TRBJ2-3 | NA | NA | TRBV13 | CASSLGRSYTQYF | TGTGCCAGCAGCTTGGGGCGTAGCTATACGCAGTATTTT
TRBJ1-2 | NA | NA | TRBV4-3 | CASSQSNRVGYTF | TGCGCCAGCAGCCAATCTAACAGGGTAGGCTACACCTTC
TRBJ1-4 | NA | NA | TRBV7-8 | CASSLGSREKLFF | TGTGCCAGCAGCTTAGGGTCCCGGGAAAAACTGTTTTTT
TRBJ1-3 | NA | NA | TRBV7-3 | CASSSQASSGNTIYF | TGTGCCAGCAGCTCACAGGCGTCATCTGGAAACACCATATATTTT